The TCR beta chain under discussion was sequenced for a study of blood T cell repertoires in COVID-19. For the study at large: Sources were T cells, B-cell-depleted T cells, or PBMCs; the material itself was cDNA or gDNA.

The CDR3 loop spans 13 amino acids. Trimming cost V 6 bases and J 1 base, with 9 bases left between them. CDR1 MNHEY and CDR2 SVGAGI come from the germline V gene. Per the study methods: Quantification of nucleated cells was approximated via reference gene primer amplification. TCRdb's copy holds only in-frame clones and misses some; the assay was immunoSEQ multiplex PCR. The V and J calls and the clone size are those of that table, but D and trimming were determined from the DNA. This sample has about 230,000 clones, with approximately 80% found just once. J is TRBJ1-1 and V is TRBV6-5, with D possibly TRBD1 on 5 matching bases. The source of this sequence is a man in his forties or fifties with acute or convalescent COVID-19. The sample consisted of peripheral blood. CDR3 DNA: TGTGCCAGCAGCCTAGGGGCGAACACTGAAGCTTTCTTT. Translation gives CASSLGANTEAFF.